What follows is one T cell receptor (beta chain) and its context. These data originate in a study of blood T cell repertoires in COVID-19. About the research overall: Italy, Spain and the United States were the sources of the convalescent and acute COVID-19 samples. T cells, B-cell-depleted T cells, or PBMCs supplied cDNA or gDNA.

Profiled with immunoSEQ multiplex PCR; TCRdb holds only in-frame clones, not every one. This table holds around 170,000 clones, around 86% found once. The CDR3 loop spans 15 amino acids. The trim removed 5 bases at V and 6 bases at J, leaving 8 bases unmatched. Germline V CDR1 and CDR2: LNHDA, SQIVND (reference sequence). Seattle participants joined during active infection and were tracked over time. The sample was peripheral blood. The receptor's source is a man aged 60 to 75 with COVID-19, enrolled during active disease. The chain joins TRBV19 to TRBJ1-5; 9 bases agree with TRBD1. The CDR3 nucleotides read TGTGCCAGTAGTCCGTGGGACAGGGACGGTCAGCCCCAGCATTTT. Translating gives CASSPWDRDGQPQHF.